These 22 T cell receptor beta chains were all obtained from the same sample, sequenced in a study of OX40 agonist ivuxolimab in advanced cancers. Assay: immunoSEQ multiplex PCR; the TCRdb copy retains only in-frame clones and omits some. The repertoire includes fewer than 45,000 clones, roughly 84% of them detected once, and roughly 14% sits in the top ten. Sequenced here: CD4+ or CD8+ T cells sorted from blood, sampled in a trial of the OX40 agonist ivuxolimab. The receptors stem from an adult with an advanced solid tumor such as melanoma, head and neck, liver or kidney cancer.

The chain uses TRBV28 and TRBJ1-5, with a possible D match to TRBD1 (6 bases). This CDR3 contains 15 residues. Per the germline V gene, CDR1 is MDHEN and CDR2 is SYDVKM. V lost 10 bases to trimming and J lost 6 bases, with 22 bases between them. As DNA, the CDR3 is TGTGCCACCCCGGGCAGGGGACGCGATCGTCAGCCCCAGCATTTT. It is translated as CATPGRGRDRQPQHF. Supplemented by reference TRBV28 and TRBJ1-5, the full variable domain reads DVKVTQSSRYLVKRTGEKVFLECVQDMDHENMFWYRQDPGLGLRLIYFSYDVKMKEKGDIPEGYSVSREKKERFSLILESASTNQTSMYLCATPGRGRDRQPQHFGDGTRLSIL.

This chain links TRBV5-1 with TRBJ1-5; perhaps TRBD1 as D (6 bases). The V gene lost 2 bases and the J gene lost 2 bases, with 11 bases spanning the gap. This CDR3 has 15 residues. CDR1 and CDR2 from the germline V gene are SGHRS and YFSETQ. This CDR3 reads CASSLQGYGNQPQHF. CDR3 DNA sequence: TGCGCCAGCAGCTTACAGGGTTACGGCAATCAGCCCCAGCATTTT.

This clone was detected only once. V usage is TRBV11-2 and J usage is TRBJ1-2, with a weak D call TRBD1 (5 bases). Germline lookup yields CDR1 SGHAT and CDR2 FQNNGV. The ends were cut back, 3 bases at V and 2 bases at J, with 13 bases in the middle. The CDR3 covers 15 residues. The CDR3, as DNA: TGTGCCAGCAGCTTTGGGAGTGAGGGGAACTATGGCTACACCTTC. It encodes CASSFGSEGNYGYTF.

The V gene is TRBV6-1, the J gene TRBJ2-5; 7 positions agree with TRBD2. The end of the DNA fits TRBJ2-7 better, so the J call may be wrong. The germline V gene has CDR1 MNHNS and CDR2 SASEGT. There are 13 residues in the CDR3. CDR3 DNA sequence: TGTGCCAGCAGAACATCTAGCGGCCACGAGCAGTACTTC. Its translation: CASRTSSGHEQYF.

The V gene is TRBV18, the J gene TRBJ1-4; tentative D call: TRBD1 (5 bases). Trimming shortened V by 1 base and J by 4 bases, and 7 bases separated the two germline ends. Germline CDR1 and CDR2: KGHSH and LQKENI. This CDR3 comprises 14 residues. Here the CDR3 DNA reads TGTGCCAGCTCACCACGGGGCAGTAATGAAAAACTGTTTTTT. Amino acids: CASSPRGSNEKLFF. The full variable domain, in which reference TRBV18 and TRBJ1-4 provide the parts outside the CDR3, is NAGVMQNPRHLVRRRGQEARLRCSPMKGHSHVYWYRQLPEEGLKFMVYLQKENIIDESGMPKERFSAEFPKEGPSILRIQQVVRGDSAAYFCASSPRGSNEKLFFGSGTQLSVL.

The chain combines TRBV6-6 with TRBJ2-7; D may be TRBD2 (6 bases). Germline assignment: CDR1 MNHNY and CDR2 SVGAGI (reference sequence). The V and J ends lost 5 bases and 3 bases respectively, with 11 bases between them. The CDR3 has 13 amino acids. As DNA, the CDR3 is TGTGCCAGCAGTCGGGAGAAGGGCTACGAGCAGTACTTC. Translating gives CASSREKGYEQYF.

This clone was counted a few times. The V call is TRBV19, the J call TRBJ1-1; D is uncertain. This CDR3 is 13 amino acids long. In germline, CDR1 is LNHDA, CDR2 SQIVND (reference sequence). Trimming pared 3 bases from V and 10 bases from J, leaving 15 bases between. CDR3 residues: CASSMPWKLGAFF. The CDR3 DNA is TGTGCCAGTAGTATGCCGTGGAAGCTCGGAGCTTTCTTT.

This clone appeared once. The chain joins TRBV28 to TRBJ2-7; D is undetermined. Germline loops: CDR1 MDHEN, CDR2 SYDVKM. This CDR3 region has 13 residues. V was clipped by 6 bases and J by 4 bases, with 13 bases between them. CDR3 DNA: TGTGCCAGCAGACCCCCTCGGGCGTACGAGCAGTACTTC. This translates into CASRPPRAYEQYF.

As concerns this clone: Sequence at one end of the junction differs from germline and may be a read error. The chain couples TRBV7-7 to TRBJ2-6, with no clear D. The CDR3 sequence is 14 residues long. The germline gives CDR1 SSHAT, CDR2 FNYEAQ (reference sequence). The DNA of the CDR3 is TGTGCTAGCAGCGTATTCGGCGGTATCAACGTCCTGACTTTC. Translation: CASSVFGGINVLTF.

The CDR3 coding sequence is TGTGCCAGTCGAACTCCGGGACAGGGGAACGAGCAGTACTTC. Its translation is CASRTPGQGNEQYF. The chain joins TRBV19 to TRBJ2-7, with 10 bases aligning to TRBD1. The CDR3 has 14 amino acids. V was clipped by 8 bases and J by 5 bases; unmatched bases: 9. CDR1 is LNHDA and CDR2 is SQIVND in the germline V gene (reference sequence).

The chain recombines TRBV5-1 with TRBJ2-6, with D possibly matching TRBD1 (6 bases). CDR1 and CDR2 (germline): SGHRS, YFSETQ. The CDR3 extends over 17 amino acids. Trimming left V 0 bases short and J 2 bases short, with 12 bases between. The CDR3 sequence is CASSLESGAPGANVLTF. CDR3 coding DNA: TGCGCCAGCAGCTTGGAGTCAGGGGCTCCTGGGGCCAACGTCCTGACTTTC. Combining the CDR3 with reference TRBV5-1 and TRBJ2-6 gives the whole variable domain KAGVTQTPRYLIKTRGQQVTLSCSPISGHRSVSWYQQTPGQGLQFLFEYFSETQRNKGNFPGRFSGRQFSNSRSEMNVSTLELGDSALYLCASSLESGAPGANVLTFGAGSRLTVL.

The V gene is TRBV7-9, the J gene TRBJ2-1; 7 bases are shared with TRBD1. V was pared by 1 base and J by 7 bases, with 4 bases of the junction left unmatched. Germline CDR1 SEHNR, CDR2 FQNEAQ (reference sequence). The CDR3 sequence is 14 residues long. CDR3 nucleotide sequence: TGTGCCAGCAGCTTAGAAGCCAGGGGGAATGAGCAGTTCTTC. Its translation is CASSLEARGNEQFF.

The J gene is TRBJ2-1, the V gene TRBV30; 11 nucleotides align to TRBD2. From germline, CDR1 is GTSNPN and CDR2 SVGIG (reference sequence). The CDR3 spans 16 residues. J was trimmed by 7 bases and V by 2 bases; bases with no gene match: 10. CDR3 sequence reads: CAWSILAGGPSNEQFF. In DNA, the CDR3 is TGTGCCTGGAGTATATTAGCGGGAGGGCCGTCGAATGAGCAGTTCTTC. Drawing the rest from reference TRBV30 and TRBJ2-1, the complete variable domain is SQTIHQWPATLVQPVGSPLSLECTVEGTSNPNLYWYRQAAGRGLQLLFYSVGIGQISSEVPQNLSASRPQDRQFILSSKKLLLSDSGFYLCAWSILAGGPSNEQFFGPGTRLTVL.

This rearrangement joins TRBV9 to TRBJ2-2; D is perhaps TRBD1 (6 bases). This CDR3 has 15 residues. Trimming removed 3 bases at V and 7 bases at J, with 16 bases between. Per germline, CDR1 SGDLS and CDR2 YYNGEE. In nucleotides, the CDR3 is TGTGCCAGCAGCGCCCGCTCAGGGGTTTACGGGGAGCTGTTTTTT. Translating it yields CASSARSGVYGELFF.

The chain links TRBV6-5 to TRBJ2-5; 7 bases align to TRBD2. The V gene's germline CDR1 is MNHEY and CDR2 SVGAGI. The CDR3 has 14 amino acids. J lost 4 bases, V lost 1 base, and 3 bases had no gene match. Written as DNA, the CDR3 is TGTGCCAGCAGTTACTTGGGGGGGGGAGAGACCCAGTACTTC. Translating it yields CASSYLGGGETQYF.

This clone qualifies as medium-sized (0.01 to 0.1%). The CDR3: CTSSQQREDDEQYF. In DNA, the CDR3 is TGCACCAGCAGCCAACAGCGGGAGGACGACGAGCAGTACTTC. The J gene is TRBJ2-7, the V gene TRBV1; the table calls TRBD2, which could not be checked here. TRBV1 is noted as a pseudogene. CDR3 size: 14 residues.

The rearrangement uses TRBV7-8 and TRBJ2-5, with 10 bases that match TRBD1. The DNA end is more similar to TRBJ2-7, so the J call may be wrong. The CDR3 length is 14 residues. CDR1 is SGHVS and CDR2 is FQNEAQ in the germline V gene. In DNA form, the CDR3 reads TGTGCCAGCAGCTTTGGACAGGGGGTTTACGAGCAGTACTTC. It yields the protein CASSFGQGVYEQYF.

The V call is TRBV6-6, the J call TRBJ1-1, with D uncertain. The germline V gene has CDR1 MNHNY and CDR2 SVGAGI (reference sequence). This CDR3 is 15 amino acids long. The ends were cut back, 2 bases at V and 5 bases at J, with 15 bases in the middle. CDR3 nucleotide sequence: TGTGCCAGCAGTTACGCGAGGATCTCGAGTACTGAAGCTTTCTTT. It codes for CASSYARISSTEAFF.

This clone was seen more than once but under ten times. The chain links TRBV30 to TRBJ1-1; possibly TRBD1 for D (6 bases). The CDR3 has 14 amino acids. Trimming removed 2 bases at V and 0 bases at J, with 10 bases between. Germline CDR1 GTSNPN, CDR2 SVGIG (reference sequence). Here the CDR3 DNA reads TGTGCCTGGAGTATGGACAGATTGAACACTGAAGCTTTCTTT. It codes for CAWSMDRLNTEAFF. The full variable domain, its missing parts supplied by reference TRBV30 and TRBJ1-1, is SQTIHQWPATLVQPVGSPLSLECTVEGTSNPNLYWYRQAAGRGLQLLFYSVGIGQISSEVPQNLSASRPQDRQFILSSKKLLLSDSGFYLCAWSMDRLNTEAFFGQGTRLTVV.

This clone was seen only a few times. The rearrangement uses TRBV5-1 and TRBJ1-1; D unclear. Germline CDR1 SGHRS, CDR2 YFSETQ. V was shortened by 1 base and J by 2 bases, with 6 bases between the two germline ends. The CDR3 is made up of 13 amino acids. As DNA, the CDR3 is TGCGCCAGCAGCTTGTCTGACAACACTGAAGCTTTCTTT. Its translation is CASSLSDNTEAFF.

This chain joins TRBV5-1 and TRBJ1-2; a possible D gene is TRBD1 (5 bases). Germline V gene data show CDR1 as SGHRS and CDR2 as YFSETQ. The V and J ends lost 6 bases and 0 bases respectively, with 15 bases between them. This CDR3 comprises 15 residues. CDR3 residues: CASTPRPGTNYGYTF. The CDR3 region has the DNA TGCGCCAGCACCCCAAGGCCAGGGACTAACTATGGCTACACCTTC.

V gene TRBV27 combines with J gene TRBJ1-2, with D perhaps TRBD1 (5 bases). The CDR3 sequence is 16 residues long. CDR1 MNHEY and CDR2 SMNVEV come from the germline V gene (reference sequence). V was shortened by 2 bases and J by 8 bases, with 21 bases between the two germline ends. The CDR3 DNA reads TGTGCCAGCAGTTTAAGGCCTCTGGGAGGGCCAGGGGGCTACACCTTC. Encoded protein: CASSLRPLGGPGGYTF.